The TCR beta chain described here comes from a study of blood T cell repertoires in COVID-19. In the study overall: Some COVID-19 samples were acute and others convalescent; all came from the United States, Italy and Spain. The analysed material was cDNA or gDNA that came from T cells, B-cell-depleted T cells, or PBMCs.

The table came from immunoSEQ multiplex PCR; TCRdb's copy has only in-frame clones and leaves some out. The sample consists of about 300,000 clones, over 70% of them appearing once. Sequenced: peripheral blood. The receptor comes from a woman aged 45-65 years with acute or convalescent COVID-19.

The CDR3 here is CASSAWGQGIDSEQFF. In DNA form, the CDR3 reads TGTGCCAGCAGCGCCTGGGGACAGGGGATCGATAGTGAGCAGTTCTTC. V and J are TRBV9 and TRBJ2-1; 10 bases are shared with TRBD1. J was trimmed by 9 bases and V by 3 bases; bases with no gene match: 12. The CDR3 loop spans 16 amino acids. The germline gives CDR1 SGDLS, CDR2 YYNGEE.